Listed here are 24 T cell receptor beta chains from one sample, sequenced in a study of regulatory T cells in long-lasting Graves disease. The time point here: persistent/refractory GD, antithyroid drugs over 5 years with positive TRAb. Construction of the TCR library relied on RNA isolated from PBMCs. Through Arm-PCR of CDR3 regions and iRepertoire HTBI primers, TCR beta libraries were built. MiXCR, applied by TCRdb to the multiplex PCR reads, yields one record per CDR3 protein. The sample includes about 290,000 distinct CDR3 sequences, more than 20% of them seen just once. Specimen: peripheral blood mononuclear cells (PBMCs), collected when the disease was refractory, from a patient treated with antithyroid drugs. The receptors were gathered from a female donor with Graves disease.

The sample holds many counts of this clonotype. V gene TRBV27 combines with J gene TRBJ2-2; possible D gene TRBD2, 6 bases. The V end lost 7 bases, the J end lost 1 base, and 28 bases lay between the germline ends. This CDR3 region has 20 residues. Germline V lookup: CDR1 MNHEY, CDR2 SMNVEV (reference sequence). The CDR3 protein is CASISFPTRRAGENTGELFF. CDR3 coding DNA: TGTGCCAGCATCTCATTTCCCACTCGGAGGGCCGGGGAGAACACCGGGGAGCTGTTTTTT.

This CDR3 is CASSARQEAWGYTF. The DNA of the CDR3 is TGTGCCAGCAGCGCTCGACAGGAGGCGTGGGGCTACACCTTC. The V call is TRBV11-2, the J call TRBJ1-2; TRBD1 is a possible D gene (6 bases). The CDR3 runs 14 residues. Germline V gene lookup returns CDR1 SGHAT and CDR2 FQNNGV. V gave up 5 bases and J gave up 8 bases, with 18 bases separating them.

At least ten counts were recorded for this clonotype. Written as DNA, the CDR3 is TGTGCCAGCAGAGTTCACCCGGACACGCTCTATGGCTACACCTTC. This translates into CASRVHPDTLYGYTF. The V gene is TRBV6-1, the J gene TRBJ1-2; a possible D gene is TRBD1 (5 bases). V gave up 6 bases and J gave up 4 bases, with 18 bases separating them. Germline assignment: CDR1 MNHNS and CDR2 SASEGT. The CDR3 is 15 residues long.

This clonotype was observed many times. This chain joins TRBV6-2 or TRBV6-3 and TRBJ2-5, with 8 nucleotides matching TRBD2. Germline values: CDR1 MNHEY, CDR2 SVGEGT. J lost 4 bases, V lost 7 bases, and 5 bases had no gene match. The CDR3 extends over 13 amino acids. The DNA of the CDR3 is TGTGCCAGCACCCTTAGCGGGACAGAGACCCAGTACTTC. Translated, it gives CASTLSGTETQYF.

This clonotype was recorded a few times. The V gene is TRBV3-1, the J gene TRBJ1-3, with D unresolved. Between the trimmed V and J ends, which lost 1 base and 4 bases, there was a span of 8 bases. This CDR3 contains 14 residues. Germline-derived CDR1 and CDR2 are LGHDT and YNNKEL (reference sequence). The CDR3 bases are TGTGCCAGCAGCCAAGGGGTGGGAGGAAACACCATATATTTT. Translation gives CASSQGVGGNTIYF.

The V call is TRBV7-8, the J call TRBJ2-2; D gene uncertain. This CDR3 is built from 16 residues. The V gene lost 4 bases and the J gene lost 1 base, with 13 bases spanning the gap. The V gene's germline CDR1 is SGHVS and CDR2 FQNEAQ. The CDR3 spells CASSYLLGRNTGELFF. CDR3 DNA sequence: TGTGCCAGCAGCTACCTCTTAGGAAGGAACACCGGGGAGCTGTTTTTT.

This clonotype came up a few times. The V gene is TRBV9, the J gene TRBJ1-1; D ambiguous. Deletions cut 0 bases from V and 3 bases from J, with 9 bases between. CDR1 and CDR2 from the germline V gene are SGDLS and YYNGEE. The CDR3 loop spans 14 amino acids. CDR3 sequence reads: CASSVGIGDTEAFF. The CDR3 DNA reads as TGTGCCAGCAGCGTAGGTATTGGGGACACTGAAGCTTTCTTT.

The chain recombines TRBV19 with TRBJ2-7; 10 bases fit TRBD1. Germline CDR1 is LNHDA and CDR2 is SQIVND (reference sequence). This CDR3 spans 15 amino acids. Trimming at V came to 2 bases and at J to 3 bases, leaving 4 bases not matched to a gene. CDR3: CASSILGTGDYEQYF. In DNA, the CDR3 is TGTGCCAGTAGTATATTGGGGACAGGGGACTACGAGCAGTACTTC.

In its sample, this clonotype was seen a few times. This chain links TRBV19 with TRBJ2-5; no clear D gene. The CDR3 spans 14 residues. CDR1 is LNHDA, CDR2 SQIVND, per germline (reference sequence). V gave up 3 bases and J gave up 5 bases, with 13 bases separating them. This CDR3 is CASSIKIRGETQYF. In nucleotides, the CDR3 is TGTGCCAGTAGTATCAAGATCCGTGGGGAGACCCAGTACTTC. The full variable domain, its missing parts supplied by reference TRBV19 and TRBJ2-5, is DGGITQSPKYLFRKEGQNVTLSCEQNLNHDAMYWYRQDPGQGLRLIYYSQIVNDFQKGDIAEGYSVSREKKESFPLTVTSAQKNPTAFYLCASSIKIRGETQYFGPGTRLLVL.

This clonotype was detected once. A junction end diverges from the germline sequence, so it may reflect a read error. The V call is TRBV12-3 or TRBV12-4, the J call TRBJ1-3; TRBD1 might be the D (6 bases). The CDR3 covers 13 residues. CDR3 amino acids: CASTLQGRNTIYF. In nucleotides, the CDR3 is TGTGCCAGCACTTTACAGGGCAGAAACACCATATATTTT.

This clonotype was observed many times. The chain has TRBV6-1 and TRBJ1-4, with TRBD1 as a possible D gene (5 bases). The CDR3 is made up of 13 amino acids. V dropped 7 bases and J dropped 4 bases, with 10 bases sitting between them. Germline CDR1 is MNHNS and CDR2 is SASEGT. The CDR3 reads CASTQGLNEKLFF. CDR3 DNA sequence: TGTGCCAGCACGCAGGGCCTTAATGAAAAACTGTTTTTT.

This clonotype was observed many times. The CDR3 nucleotides are TGTGCCAGCAGCCAAGAGGCGTACCAAGAGACCCAGTACTTC. It translates to CASSQEAYQETQYF. This rearrangement joins TRBV3-1 to TRBJ2-5; D call uncertain. This CDR3 comprises 14 residues. Trimming took off 0 bases at V and 0 bases at J, with 5 bases between the two ends. CDR1 is LGHDT, CDR2 YNNKEL, per germline (reference sequence).

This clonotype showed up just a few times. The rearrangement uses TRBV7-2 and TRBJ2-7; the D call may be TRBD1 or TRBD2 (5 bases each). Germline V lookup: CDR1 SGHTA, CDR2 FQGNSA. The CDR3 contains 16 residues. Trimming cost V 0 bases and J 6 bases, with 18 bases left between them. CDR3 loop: CASSLAGRVGDIEQYF. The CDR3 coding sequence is TGTGCCAGCAGCTTAGCAGGGCGGGTGGGGGATATCGAGCAGTACTTC.

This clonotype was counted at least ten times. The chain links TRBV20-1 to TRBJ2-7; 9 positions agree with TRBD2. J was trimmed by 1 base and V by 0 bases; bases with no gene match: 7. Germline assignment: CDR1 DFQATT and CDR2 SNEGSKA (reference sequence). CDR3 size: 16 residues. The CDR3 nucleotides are TGCAGTGCTAGAGATTTTAGGACTAGCGCGTCCTACGAGCAGTACTTC. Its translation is CSARDFRTSASYEQYF.

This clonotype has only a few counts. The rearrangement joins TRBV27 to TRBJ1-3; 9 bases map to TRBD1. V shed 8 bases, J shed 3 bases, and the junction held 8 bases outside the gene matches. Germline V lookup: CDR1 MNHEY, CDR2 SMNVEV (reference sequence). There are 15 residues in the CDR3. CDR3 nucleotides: TGTGCCAGCCGGCTCACAGGGGGCGATGGAAACACCATATATTTT. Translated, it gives CASRLTGGDGNTIYF.

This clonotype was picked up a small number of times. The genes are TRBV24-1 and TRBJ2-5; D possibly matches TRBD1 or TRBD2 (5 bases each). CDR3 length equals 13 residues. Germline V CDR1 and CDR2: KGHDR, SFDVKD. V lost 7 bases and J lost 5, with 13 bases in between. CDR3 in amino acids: CATRGTGLETQYF. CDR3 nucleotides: TGTGCCACCAGGGGGACCGGATTGGAGACCCAGTACTTC.

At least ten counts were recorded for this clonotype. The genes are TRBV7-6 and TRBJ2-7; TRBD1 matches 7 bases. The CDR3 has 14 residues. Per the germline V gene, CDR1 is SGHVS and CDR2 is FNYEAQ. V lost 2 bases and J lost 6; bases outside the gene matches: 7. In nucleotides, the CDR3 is TGTGCCAGCAGCTTAACAGGGGATGTGGGCGAGCAGTACTTC. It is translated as CASSLTGDVGEQYF.

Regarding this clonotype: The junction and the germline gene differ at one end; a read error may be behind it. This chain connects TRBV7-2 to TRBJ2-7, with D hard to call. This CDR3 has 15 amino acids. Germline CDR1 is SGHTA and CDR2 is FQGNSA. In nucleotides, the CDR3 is TGTGCCGGCAGCTTGATGGAAGGGAAGGTAGGCGAGCAGTACTTC. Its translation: CAGSLMEGKVGEQYF.

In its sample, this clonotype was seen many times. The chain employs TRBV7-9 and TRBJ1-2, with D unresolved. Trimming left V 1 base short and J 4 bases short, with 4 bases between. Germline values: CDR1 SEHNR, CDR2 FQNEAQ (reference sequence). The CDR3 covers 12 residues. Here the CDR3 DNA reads TGTGCCAGCAGCTTAGACACCTATGGCTACACCTTC. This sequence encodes CASSLDTYGYTF.

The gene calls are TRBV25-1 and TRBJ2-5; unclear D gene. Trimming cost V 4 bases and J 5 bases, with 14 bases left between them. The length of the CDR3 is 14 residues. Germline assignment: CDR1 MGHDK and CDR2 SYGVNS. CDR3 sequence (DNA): TGTGCCAGCAGTGTGGGTGGGATCAAGGAGACCCAGTACTTC. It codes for CASSVGGIKETQYF.

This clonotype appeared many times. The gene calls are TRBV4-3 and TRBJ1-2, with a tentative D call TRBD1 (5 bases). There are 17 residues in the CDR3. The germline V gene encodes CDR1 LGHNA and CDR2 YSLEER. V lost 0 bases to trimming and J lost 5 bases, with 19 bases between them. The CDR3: CASSQEGARRRGYGYTF. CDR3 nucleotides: TGCGCCAGCAGCCAAGAAGGGGCCAGGCGGCGTGGATATGGCTACACCTTC.

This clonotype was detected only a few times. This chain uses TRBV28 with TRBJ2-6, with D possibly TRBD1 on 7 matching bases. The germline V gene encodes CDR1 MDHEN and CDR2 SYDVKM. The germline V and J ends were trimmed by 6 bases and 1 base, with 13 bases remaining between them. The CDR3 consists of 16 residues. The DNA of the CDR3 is TGTGCCAGCAGATTACAGGGGACTTCTGGGGCCAACGTCCTGACTTTC. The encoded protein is CASRLQGTSGANVLTF.

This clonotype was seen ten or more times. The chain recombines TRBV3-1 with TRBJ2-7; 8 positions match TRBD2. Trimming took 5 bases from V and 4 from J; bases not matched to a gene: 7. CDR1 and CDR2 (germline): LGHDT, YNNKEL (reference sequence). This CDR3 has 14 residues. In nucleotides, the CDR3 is TGTGCCAGCAGCTTCCGGACTAGCCAGTACGAGCAGTACTTC. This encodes CASSFRTSQYEQYF.

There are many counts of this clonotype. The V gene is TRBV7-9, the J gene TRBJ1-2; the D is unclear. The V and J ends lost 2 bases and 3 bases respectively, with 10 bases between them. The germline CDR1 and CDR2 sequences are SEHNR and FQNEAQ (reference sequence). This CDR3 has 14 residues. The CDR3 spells CASSLLGRDYGYTF. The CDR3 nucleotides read TGTGCCAGCAGCTTACTTGGGAGGGACTATGGCTACACCTTC.